This T cell receptor (beta chain) appears in the sequencing data of a study of regulatory T cells in long-lasting Graves disease. Broader study findings: With a small sample size, accuracy may have been reduced.

HTBI primers from iRepertoire and Arm-PCR of CDR3 regions yielded the TCR beta libraries. TCRdb redid the calling of the multiplex PCR reads with MiXCR, one entry per CDR3 protein. Here the sample spans 250,000 or so distinct CDR3 sequences, 18% being singletons. At least ten counts were recorded for this clonotype. Its specificity is unknown. The CDR3 covers 16 residues. The junction had 13 bases not matched to a gene; V was cut back by 6 bases and J by 6 bases. Germline V gives CDR1 SGHTS, CDR2 YDEGEE. Time point defined: newly diagnosed GD, antithyroid drugs for less than 3 months. Extracted RNA from PBMCs served as the source of the TCR library. The same data also went into a second study, on T cells in Graves' hyperthyroidism and ophthalmopathy. That paper notes: Lactation, pregnancy, other autoimmune disease or uncontrolled infection excluded patients. Blood also contained most expanded thyroid clonotypes above 0.001.

The chain recombines TRBV5-8 with TRBJ2-2; 8 bases line up with TRBD2. The receptor was isolated from a woman in her thirties with Graves disease. The sequencing here drew on peripheral blood mononuclear cells (PBMCs), taken at new diagnosis, from a patient treated with antithyroid drugs. In DNA, the CDR3 is TGTGCCAGCAACCTTCCCGGGACTAGGAGCGCCGGGGAGCTGTTTTTT. Amino acids: CASNLPGTRSAGELFF.